This T cell receptor (beta chain) emerged from a study of T-cell reconstitution after alpha-beta-depleted transplantation in children (dated by TCRdb to the mid-2010s). Turning to the overall study: Using TCR repertoire profiling, the study followed T-cell immune reconstitution in a quantitative way in children after TCRalphabeta/CD19-depleted allogeneic hematopoietic cell transplantation.

The CDR1 and CDR2 encoded by the germline V gene are SGDLS and YYNGEE. Trimming takes 2 bases off V and 1 base off J; junction bases not matched to a gene: 4. From cysteine to phenylalanine, the CDR3 is 15 amino acids long. Only CDR3 DNA remains: 45 bases, in frame from the first base. Library construction relied on PCR. Sequencer: Illumina HiSeq 2500. Molecular barcoding was employed in the preparation of TCR libraries, with unique molecular identifiers being used to normalize TCRbeta repertoire quantification. TCRdb trimmed public reads at Q25 via fastp, called clones via MiXCR and kept in-frame beta chains. Every entry covers one CDR3 protein and lists the most common genes and DNA from its rows. The sample yields roughly 70,000 distinct CDR3 sequences; roughly 4.4% were counted once. The ten largest clones take up approximately 20% of the sample. Regarding this clonotype: Its antigen is unknown. The input lacks base qualities; no much larger clone sits a single base away.

Study-wide conclusions, independent of this receptor: Apparently early alphabetaT-cell count recovery about two months after transplant reportedly relied on only several hundred rapidly expanded clones derived from non-depleted graft cells. The frequencies of hyperexpanded clones fell over the following months, and after one year, T-cell counts and TCRbeta diversity were mostly attributed to newly produced T cells. The high TCRbeta diversity at day 60 in some patients was ascribed to recipient T cells and intrathymic progenitors that had survived conditioning.

In light of the paper, this sample's treatment or condition label describes: allogeneic hematopoietic cell transplantation with graft depleted of TCRalphabeta T cells and CD19 B cells. Transplant recipients were children who received TCRalphabeta/CD19-depleted allogeneic hematopoietic cell grafts. The TCR comes from a boy under two years old who had a stem cell transplant for acute myeloid leukemia, so the T cells may come from the graft donor. The specimen comprised PBMCs, mostly from graft donor cells, sampled 180 days after TCRalphabeta/CD19-depleted stem cell transplant. Rearrangement joined TRBV9 to TRBJ2-3, with 7 bases aligning to TRBD2. The nucleotide sequence reads as follows: TGTGCCAGCAGCGTTCTAGCGGAGCGCACAGATACGCAGTATTTT. Its translation reads: CASSVLAERTDTQYF.